These 5 T cell receptor beta chains share one sample of origin, sequenced in a study of CXCR3-negative and CXCR3-positive naive CD8 T cells. Findings and caveats of the study: Naive CXCR3-positive cells had TRB CDR3s more hydrophobic than those of CXCR3-negative naive cells.

UMI-tagged TRB cDNA libraries were built via 5' RACE. After re-calling the 5' RACE reads, TCRdb lists one entry per CDR3 protein, DNA absent. The table for this sample gives 7,500 to 8,500 distinct CDR3 sequences. These receptors are not linked to any known antigen. The sample consisted of naive CXCR3+ CD8+ T cells from blood. Subset given: CD45RO-CCR7+CD27+CD95- naive CD8+ T cells expressing CXCR3 (TNR3+). All receptors come from a human donor in good health. Some clones in this sample may be carry-over from other donors' samples.

CDR3 in amino acids: CASSLVNEVNEQFF. This chain connects TRBV28 to TRBJ2-1. Germline values: CDR1 MDHEN, CDR2 SYDVKM. The CDR3 consists of 14 residues.

CDR3 amino acids: CASSYSRERAPHNEQFF. V and J are TRBV6-6 and TRBJ2-1; absent DNA, TCRdb's TRBD2 call cannot be checked. CDR1 is MNHNY and CDR2 is SVGAGI in the germline V gene (reference sequence). CDR3 length: 17 amino acids.

This chain uses TRBV5-4 with TRBJ2-4; TCRdb outputs TRBD2, but without DNA this stays unchecked. Germline CDR1 SGHNT, CDR2 YYREEE (reference sequence). The CDR3 runs 17 residues. CDR3 protein: CASSLGGVLLAKNIQYF.

The V gene is TRBV28, the J gene TRBJ2-7; TCRdb returns TRBD1, unconfirmable since there is no DNA. In germline, CDR1 is MDHEN, CDR2 SYDVKM. The CDR3 is 14 residues long. CDR3 amino acids: CASSPGQGTYEQYF.

Considering frequency, this clonotype is medium-sized (0.01 to 0.1%). The CDR3 is CSVAETDTQYF. The genes are TRBV29-1 and TRBJ2-3. The CDR3 extends over 11 amino acids. The germline gives CDR1 SQVTM, CDR2 ANQGSEA.